The TCR beta chain described here comes from a study of blood T cell repertoires in COVID-19. Across the whole study: From T cells, B-cell-depleted T cells, or PBMCs came the material, which was cDNA or gDNA.

Between the trimmed V and J ends, which lost 2 bases and 8 bases, there was a span of 10 bases. Germline V lookup: CDR1 MNHEY, CDR2 SVGAGI. This CDR3 is built from 13 residues. This clone was seen repeatedly, ten times or more. Clones were sequenced by immunoSEQ multiplex PCR, and TCRdb holds only the in-frame ones, with some missing. The sample has 74,000 or so clones, 88% seen once. The source of this sequence is a human donor in a cohort sampled during active COVID-19. The chain uses TRBV6-5 and TRBJ2-1, with D possibly matching TRBD1 (5 bases). Material for sequencing was peripheral blood. CDR3 DNA sequence: TGTGCCAGCAGTTACCAGGGCCTGGATGAGCAGTTCTTC. Translated: CASSYQGLDEQFF.